The TCR beta chain described here comes from a study of T cell changes during pregnancy in multiple sclerosis (dated by TCRdb to 2018 to 2020). Regarding the complete study: The study looked at changes in the T cell repertoire across pregnancy in women with multiple sclerosis.

Of note for this clone: Its antigen remains unidentified. No base quality values were provided; no much bigger clone lies one nucleotide off.

Libraries were built with the immunoSEQ multiplex PCR assay. TCRdb limited this immuneACCESS table to in-frame rearrangements with V and J called. A share of clones is missing; checked studies link under half to unresolved V genes, and the rest is unexplained. In this sample the table shows 25,000 to 35,000 clones, about 86% of which occur a single time. Of the sample, roughly 0.72% is held by the ten largest clones. The TCR comes from a female donor in good health, enrolled as a control in a pregnancy study. This sample comprised CD4+ T cells from peripheral blood mononuclear cells, obtained in the first trimester of pregnancy.

The CDR3: CASSLTGGTEAFF. The nucleotides read TGTGCCAGCAGCTTGACCGGGGGCACTGAAGCTTTCTTT. Recombination linked TRBV5-4 to TRBJ1-1, with TRBD1 as a weak D call on 5 bases. CDR1 SGHNT and CDR2 YYREEE are derived from the germline V gene (reference sequence). V is clipped by 1 base and J by 4 bases, and the sequence between their germline boundaries is 8 bases long. Counted from cysteine to phenylalanine, this CDR3 has 13 amino acids. Solely the CDR3 DNA is kept, with 39 bases framed from the first base.